This T cell receptor (beta chain) is drawn from a study of cytomegalovirus exposure and HLA in healthy donors. Germline V gives CDR1 SGHTA, CDR2 FQGNSA. This CDR3 contains 14 residues. Deletions cut 5 bases from V and 4 bases from J, with 14 bases between. The primer mix had 60 Vbeta and 13 Jbeta primers. The repertoire was sequenced with immunoSEQ multiplex PCR; TCRdb's copy has only in-frame clones and lacks some. This table holds 130,000 or so clones, just under 80% found once. The V and J genes are TRBV7-2 and TRBJ1-2, with D possibly TRBD1 on 6 matching bases. The origin of this receptor is a male donor in good health and CMV-seronegative. Sequenced input: PBMCs. This CDR3 reads CASSQGRQVYGYTF. In nucleotides, the CDR3 is TGTGCCAGCAGCCAGGGGCGGCAGGTCTATGGCTACACCTTC.